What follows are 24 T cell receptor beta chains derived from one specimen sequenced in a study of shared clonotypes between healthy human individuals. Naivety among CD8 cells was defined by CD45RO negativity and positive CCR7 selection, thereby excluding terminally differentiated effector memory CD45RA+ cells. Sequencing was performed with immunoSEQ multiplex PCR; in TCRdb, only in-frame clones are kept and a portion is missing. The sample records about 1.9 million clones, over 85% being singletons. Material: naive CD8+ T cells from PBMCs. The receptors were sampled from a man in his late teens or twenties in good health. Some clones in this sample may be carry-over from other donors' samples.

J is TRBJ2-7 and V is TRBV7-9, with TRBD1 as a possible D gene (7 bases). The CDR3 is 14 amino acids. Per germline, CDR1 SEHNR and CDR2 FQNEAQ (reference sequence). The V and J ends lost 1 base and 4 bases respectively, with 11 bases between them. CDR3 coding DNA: TGTGCCAGCAGCTTAGGCGGGACAGAATACGAGCAGTACTTC. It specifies CASSLGGTEYEQYF.

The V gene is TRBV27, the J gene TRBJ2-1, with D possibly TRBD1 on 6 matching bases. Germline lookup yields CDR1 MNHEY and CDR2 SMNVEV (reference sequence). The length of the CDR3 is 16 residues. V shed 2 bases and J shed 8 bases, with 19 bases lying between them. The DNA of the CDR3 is TGTGCCAGCAGTTTACCGACACAGGGATCGATGGATGAGCAGTTCTTC. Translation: CASSLPTQGSMDEQFF.

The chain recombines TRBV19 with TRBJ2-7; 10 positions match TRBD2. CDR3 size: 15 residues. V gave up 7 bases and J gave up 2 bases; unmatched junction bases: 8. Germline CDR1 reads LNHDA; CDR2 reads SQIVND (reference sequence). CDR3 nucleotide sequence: TGTGCCAGTACCAAGACTAGCGGGCACCCCTACGAGCAGTACTTC. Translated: CASTKTSGHPYEQYF.

The CDR3 DNA reads as TGTGCCAGCAGCCCCACGGCCAGCGGGAGTTCCTACAATGAGCAGTTCTTC. Amino acids: CASSPTASGSSYNEQFF. The rearrangement uses TRBV7-3 and TRBJ2-1; 8 nucleotides line up with TRBD2. Per germline, CDR1 SGHTA and CDR2 FQGTGA. V lost 5 bases and J lost 1; bases outside the gene matches: 10. The CDR3 covers 17 residues.

CDR3 coding DNA: TGTGCCAGTAGAGGGACACCTAATGAAAAACTGTTTTTT. Its protein is CASRGTPNEKLFF. The chain links TRBV19 to TRBJ1-4, with a tentative D call TRBD1 (6 bases). CDR1 and CDR2 from the germline V gene are LNHDA and SQIVND (reference sequence). The CDR3 extends over 13 amino acids. V lost 6 bases and J lost 3, with 8 bases in between.

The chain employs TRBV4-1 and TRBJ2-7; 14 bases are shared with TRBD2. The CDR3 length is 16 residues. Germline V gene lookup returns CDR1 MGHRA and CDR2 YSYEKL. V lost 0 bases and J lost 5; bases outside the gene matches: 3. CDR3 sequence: CASSQEGTSGSNEQYF. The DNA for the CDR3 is TGCGCCAGCAGCCAAGAGGGGACTAGCGGGAGCAACGAGCAGTACTTC.

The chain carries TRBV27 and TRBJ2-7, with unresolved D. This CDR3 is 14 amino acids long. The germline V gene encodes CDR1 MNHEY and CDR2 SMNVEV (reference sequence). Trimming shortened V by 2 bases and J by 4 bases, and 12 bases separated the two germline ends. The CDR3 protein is CASSLAFGGYEQYF. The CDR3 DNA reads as TGTGCCAGCAGTTTAGCGTTCGGCGGATACGAGCAGTACTTC.

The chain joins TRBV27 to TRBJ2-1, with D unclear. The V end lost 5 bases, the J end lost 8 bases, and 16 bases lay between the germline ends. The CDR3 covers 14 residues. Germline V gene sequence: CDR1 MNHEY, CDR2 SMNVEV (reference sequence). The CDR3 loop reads CASSDLVMTYEQFF. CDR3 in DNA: TGTGCCAGCAGTGACCTAGTTATGACCTATGAGCAGTTCTTC.

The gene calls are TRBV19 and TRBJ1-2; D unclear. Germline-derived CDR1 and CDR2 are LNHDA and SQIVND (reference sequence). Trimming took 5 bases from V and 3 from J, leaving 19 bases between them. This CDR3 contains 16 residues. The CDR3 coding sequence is TGTGCCAGTAGTCCCCTGCCGGGGTCTTGGTACTATGGCTACACCTTC. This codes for CASSPLPGSWYYGYTF.

The CDR3 region is CASSQRTDAFEQYF. Written as DNA, the CDR3 is TGTGCCAGCAGTCAAAGGACGGACGCCTTTGAGCAGTACTTC. This chain connects TRBV28 to TRBJ2-7, with unresolved D. The CDR3 is 14 residues long. V lost 5 bases and J 7 bases, leaving 18 bases between the germline ends. The germline V gene has CDR1 MDHEN and CDR2 SYDVKM.

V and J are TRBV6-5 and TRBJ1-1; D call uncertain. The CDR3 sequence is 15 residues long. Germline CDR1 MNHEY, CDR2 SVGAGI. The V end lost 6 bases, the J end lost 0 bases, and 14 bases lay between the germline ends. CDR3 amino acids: CASSSEVYVNTEAFF. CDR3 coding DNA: TGTGCCAGCAGCTCGGAGGTTTACGTGAACACTGAAGCTTTCTTT.

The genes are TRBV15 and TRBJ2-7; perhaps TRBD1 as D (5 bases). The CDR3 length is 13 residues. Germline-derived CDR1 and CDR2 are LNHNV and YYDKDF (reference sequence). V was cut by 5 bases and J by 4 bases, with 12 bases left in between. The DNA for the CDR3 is TGTGCCACCAGCTTCGGGCAGGGTTACGAGCAGTACTTC. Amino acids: CATSFGQGYEQYF. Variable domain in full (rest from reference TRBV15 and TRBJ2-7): DAMVIQNPRYQVTQFGKPVTLSCSQTLNHNVMYWYQQKSSQAPKLLFHYYDKDFNNEADTPDNFQSRRPNTSFCFLDIRSPGLGDTAMYLCATSFGQGYEQYFGPGTRLTVT.

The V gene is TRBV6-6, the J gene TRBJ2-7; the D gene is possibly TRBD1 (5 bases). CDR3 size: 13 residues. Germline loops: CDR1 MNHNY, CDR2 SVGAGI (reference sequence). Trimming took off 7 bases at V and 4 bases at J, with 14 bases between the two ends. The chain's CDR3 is CASTPGKVYEQYF. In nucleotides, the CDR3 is TGTGCCAGCACCCCAGGGAAGGTGTACGAGCAGTACTTC.

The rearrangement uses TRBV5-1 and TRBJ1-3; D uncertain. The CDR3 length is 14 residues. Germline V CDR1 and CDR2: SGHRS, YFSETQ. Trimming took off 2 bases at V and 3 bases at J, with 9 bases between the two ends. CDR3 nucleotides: TGCGCCAGCAGCTTAGCGGAAGGTGGAAACACCATATATTTT. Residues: CASSLAEGGNTIYF.

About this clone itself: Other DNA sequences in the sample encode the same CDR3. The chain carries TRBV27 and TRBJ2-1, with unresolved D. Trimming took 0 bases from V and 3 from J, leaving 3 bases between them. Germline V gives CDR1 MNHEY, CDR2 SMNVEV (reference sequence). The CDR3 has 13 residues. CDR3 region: CASSLSSYNEQFF. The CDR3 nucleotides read TGTGCCAGCAGTTTATCCAGCTACAATGAGCAGTTCTTC.

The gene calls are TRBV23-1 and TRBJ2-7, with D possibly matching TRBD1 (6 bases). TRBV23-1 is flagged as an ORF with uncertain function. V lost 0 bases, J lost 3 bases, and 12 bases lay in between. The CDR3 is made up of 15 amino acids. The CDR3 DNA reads TGCGCCAGCAGTCAATCGACAGGAATTAGCTACGAGCAGTACTTC. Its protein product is CASSQSTGISYEQYF.

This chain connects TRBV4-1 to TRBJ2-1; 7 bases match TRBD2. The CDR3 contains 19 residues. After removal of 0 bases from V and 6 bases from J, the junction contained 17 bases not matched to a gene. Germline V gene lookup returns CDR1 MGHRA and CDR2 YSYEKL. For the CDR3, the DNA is TGCGCCAGCAGCCAAGATCCTATAAAGGTCCGGGAGGAGAGCAATGAGCAGTTCTTC. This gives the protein CASSQDPIKVREESNEQFF.

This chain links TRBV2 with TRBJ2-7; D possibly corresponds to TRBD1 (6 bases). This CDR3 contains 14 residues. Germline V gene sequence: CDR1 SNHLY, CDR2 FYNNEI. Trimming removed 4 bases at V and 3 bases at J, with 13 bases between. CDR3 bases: TGTGCCAGCAGTGTCAGGGGTTCCCTCTACGAGCAGTACTTC. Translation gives CASSVRGSLYEQYF. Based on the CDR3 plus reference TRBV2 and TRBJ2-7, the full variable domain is EPEVTQTPSHQVTQMGQEVILRCVPISNHLYFYWYRQILGQKVEFLVSFYNNEISEKSEIFDDQFSVERPDGSNFTLKIRSTKLEDSAMYFCASSVRGSLYEQYFGPGTRLTVT.

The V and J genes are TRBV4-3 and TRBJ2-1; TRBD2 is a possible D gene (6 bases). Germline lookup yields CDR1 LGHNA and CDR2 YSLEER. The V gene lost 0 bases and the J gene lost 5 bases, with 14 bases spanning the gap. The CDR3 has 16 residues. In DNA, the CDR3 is TGCGCCAGCAGCCAAGATGATCGGGGACTTCACAATGAGCAGTTCTTC. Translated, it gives CASSQDDRGLHNEQFF.

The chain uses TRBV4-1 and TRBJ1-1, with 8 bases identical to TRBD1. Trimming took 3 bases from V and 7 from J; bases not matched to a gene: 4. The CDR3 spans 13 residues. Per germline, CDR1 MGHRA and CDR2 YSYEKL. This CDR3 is CASSHVGTGEAFF. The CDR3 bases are TGCGCCAGCAGCCATGTCGGGACAGGTGAAGCTTTCTTT.

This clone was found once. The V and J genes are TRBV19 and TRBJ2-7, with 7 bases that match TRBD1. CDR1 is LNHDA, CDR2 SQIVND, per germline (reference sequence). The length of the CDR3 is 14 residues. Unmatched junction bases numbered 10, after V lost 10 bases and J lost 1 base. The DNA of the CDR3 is TGTGCCACAGCACACAGGGGCTCTTCCTACGAGCAGTACTTC. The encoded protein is CATAHRGSSYEQYF.

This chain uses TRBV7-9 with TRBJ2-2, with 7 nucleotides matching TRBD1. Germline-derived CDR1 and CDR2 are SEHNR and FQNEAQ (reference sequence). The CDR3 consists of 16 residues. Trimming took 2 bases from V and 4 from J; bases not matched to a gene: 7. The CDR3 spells CASSLHRGRGTGELFF. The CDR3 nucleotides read TGTGCCAGCAGCTTACACAGGGGAAGGGGCACCGGGGAGCTGTTTTTT.

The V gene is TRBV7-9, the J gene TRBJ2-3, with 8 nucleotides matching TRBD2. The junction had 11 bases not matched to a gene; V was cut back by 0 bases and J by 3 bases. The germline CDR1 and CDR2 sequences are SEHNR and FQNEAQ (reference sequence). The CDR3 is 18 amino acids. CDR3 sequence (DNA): TGTGCCAGCAGCTTAGCGGGAGGTCAGGCTAGCGGGACAGATACGCAGTATTTT. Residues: CASSLAGGQASGTDTQYF.

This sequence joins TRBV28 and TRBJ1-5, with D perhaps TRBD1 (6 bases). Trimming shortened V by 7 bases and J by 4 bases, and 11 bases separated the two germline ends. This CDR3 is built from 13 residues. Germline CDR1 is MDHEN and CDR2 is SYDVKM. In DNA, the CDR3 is TGTGCCAGCATGGACAGCGTTAATCAGCCCCAGCATTTT. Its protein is CASMDSVNQPQHF.